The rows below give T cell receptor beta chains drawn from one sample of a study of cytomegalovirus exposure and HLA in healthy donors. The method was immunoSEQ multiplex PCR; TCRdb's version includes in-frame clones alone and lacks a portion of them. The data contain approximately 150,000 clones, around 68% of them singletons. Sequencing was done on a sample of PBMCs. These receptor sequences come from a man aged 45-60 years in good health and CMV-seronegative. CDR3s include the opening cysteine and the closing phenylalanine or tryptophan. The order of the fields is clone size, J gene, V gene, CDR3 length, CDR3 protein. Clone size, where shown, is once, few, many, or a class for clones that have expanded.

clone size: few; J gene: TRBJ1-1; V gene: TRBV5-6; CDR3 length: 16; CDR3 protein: CASSLDGVVGIVGTFF
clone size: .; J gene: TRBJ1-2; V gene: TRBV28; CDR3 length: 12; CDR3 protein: CASSTIPYGYTF
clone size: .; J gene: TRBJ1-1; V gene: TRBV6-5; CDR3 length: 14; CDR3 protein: CASSLDRVGTEAFF
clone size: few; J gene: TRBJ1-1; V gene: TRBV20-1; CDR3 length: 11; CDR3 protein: CSAQGNTEAFF
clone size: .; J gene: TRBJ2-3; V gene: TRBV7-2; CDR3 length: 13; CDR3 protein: CASMGGVEDTQYF
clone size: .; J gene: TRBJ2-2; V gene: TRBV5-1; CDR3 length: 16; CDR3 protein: CASSLGGSSNTGELFF
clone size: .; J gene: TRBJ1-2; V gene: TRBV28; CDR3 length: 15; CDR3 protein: CASSLVPQGARGYTF
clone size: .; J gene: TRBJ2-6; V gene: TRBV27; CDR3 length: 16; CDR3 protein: CASSGRRDSGANVLTF
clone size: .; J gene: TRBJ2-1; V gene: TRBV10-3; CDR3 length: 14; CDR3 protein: CAIGGQGARNEQFF
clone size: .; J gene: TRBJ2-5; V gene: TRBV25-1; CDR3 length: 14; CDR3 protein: CASAGTGGQETQYF
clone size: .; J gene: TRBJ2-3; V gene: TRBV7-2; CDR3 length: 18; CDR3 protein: CASSPRTSGGAFVDTQYF
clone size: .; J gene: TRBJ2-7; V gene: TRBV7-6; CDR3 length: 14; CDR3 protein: CASSHGGGVVEQYF
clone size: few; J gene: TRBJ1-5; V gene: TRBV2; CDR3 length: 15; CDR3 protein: CASSQQGIGNQPQHF
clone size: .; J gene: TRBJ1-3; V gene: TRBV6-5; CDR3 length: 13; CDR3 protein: CASSFDMRNTIYF
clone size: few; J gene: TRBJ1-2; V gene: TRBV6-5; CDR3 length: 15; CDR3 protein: CASSFEGATYRGYTF
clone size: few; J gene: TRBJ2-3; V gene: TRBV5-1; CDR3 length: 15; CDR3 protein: CASSLVAVSTDTQYF
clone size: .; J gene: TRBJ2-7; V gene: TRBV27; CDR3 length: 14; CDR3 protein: CASSDVSAAYEQYF
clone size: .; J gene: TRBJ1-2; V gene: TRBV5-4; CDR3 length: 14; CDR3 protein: CASTAGASNYGYTF